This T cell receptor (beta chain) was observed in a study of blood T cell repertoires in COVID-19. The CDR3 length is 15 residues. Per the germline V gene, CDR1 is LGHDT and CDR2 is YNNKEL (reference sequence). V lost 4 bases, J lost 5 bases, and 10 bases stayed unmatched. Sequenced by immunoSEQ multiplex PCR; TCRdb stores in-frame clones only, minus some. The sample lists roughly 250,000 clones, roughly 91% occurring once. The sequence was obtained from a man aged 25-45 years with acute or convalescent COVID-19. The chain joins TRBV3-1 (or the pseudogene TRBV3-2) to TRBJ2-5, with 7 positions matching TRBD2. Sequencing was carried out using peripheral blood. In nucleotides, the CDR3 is TGTGCCAGCAGCCCGCGGACTAGTTTTCTGGAGACCCAGTACTTC. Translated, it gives CASSPRTSFLETQYF.